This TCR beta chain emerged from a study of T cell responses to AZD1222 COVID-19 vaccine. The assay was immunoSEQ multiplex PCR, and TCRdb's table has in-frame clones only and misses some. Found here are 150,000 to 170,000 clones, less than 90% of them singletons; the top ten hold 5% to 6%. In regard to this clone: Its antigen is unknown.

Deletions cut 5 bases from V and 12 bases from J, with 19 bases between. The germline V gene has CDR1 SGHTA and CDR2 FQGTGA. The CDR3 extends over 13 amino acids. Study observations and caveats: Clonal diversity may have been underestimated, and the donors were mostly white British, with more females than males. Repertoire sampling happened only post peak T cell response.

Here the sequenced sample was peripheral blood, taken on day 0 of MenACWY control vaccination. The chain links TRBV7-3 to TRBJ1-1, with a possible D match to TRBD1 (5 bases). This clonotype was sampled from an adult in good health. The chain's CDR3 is CASSPQGALIPFF. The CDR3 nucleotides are TGTGCCAGCAGCCCCCAAGGGGCACTAATTCCTTTCTTT.